The sequence of this TCR beta chain was determined in a study of response to subunit inactivated influenza vaccine. Germline trimming cut 1 base from V and 5 bases from J; bases unmatched to any gene: 4. This CDR3 has 14 residues. Germline V gives CDR1 SGHDT, CDR2 YYEEEE. In this sample, this clonotype turned up many times. Its antigen is unidentified. Study-wide findings and caveats: A suggestion made by the authors is that each seasonal influenza vaccination recruits few new T cells.

TCRdb reprocessed the RT-PCR reads with MiXCR, giving one entry per CDR3 protein. The repertoire holds more than 400,000 distinct CDR3 sequences, with approximately 11% as singletons. The chain combines TRBV5-6 with TRBJ2-5, with TRBD1 identical over 8 bases. The specimen comprised PBMCs from blood, sampled 40 to 50 days after vaccination. This receptor was obtained from a middle-aged man who received an inactivated influenza vaccine. The CDR3 sequence is CASSLQGAKETQYF. CDR3 bases: TGTGCCAGCAGCTTGCAGGGGGCAAAGGAGACCCAGTACTTC.